The 3 T cell receptor beta chains in this list originate from one sample, sequenced in a study of blood T cells in healthy people across ages. The use of a sample-barcoded 5' primer and a J-beta primer mix characterized a second PCR of roughly 6 to 11 cycles. TCRdb re-derived calls from the 5' RACE reads in MiXCR, one entry per CDR3 protein. The sample lists 1.5 million to 2 million distinct CDR3 sequences; approximately 40% were seen once. The sequenced sample consisted of blood. These receptors were collected from a human donor in good health.

Only a few counts were recorded for this clonotype. The gene calls are TRBV7-4 and TRBJ2-1, with 8 bases aligning to TRBD1. Germline CDR1 SGHVT, CDR2 SQSDAQ. The trim removed 7 bases at V and 2 bases at J, leaving 7 bases unmatched. There are 15 residues in the CDR3. In nucleotides, the CDR3 is TGTGCCAGCATCCATCAGGGGGCGACCTACAATGAGCAGTTCTTC. Its protein is CASIHQGATYNEQFF. Filled out from reference TRBV7-4 and TRBJ2-1, the complete variable domain reads GAGVSQSPRYKVAKRGRDVALRCDSISGHVTLYWYRQTLGQGSEVLTYSQSDAQRDKSGRPSGRFSAERPERSVSTLKIQRTEQGDSAVYLCASIHQGATYNEQFFGPGTRLTVL.

This clonotype was seen a few times. The chain joins TRBV6-2 or TRBV6-3 to TRBJ1-1, with 7 bases aligning to TRBD1. Germline V gives CDR1 MNHEY, CDR2 SVGEGT. Germline trimming cut 3 bases from V and 0 bases from J; bases unmatched to any gene: 7. The CDR3 sequence is 16 residues long. The chain's CDR3 is CASSYGQVPMNTEAFF. The CDR3 nucleotides read TGTGCCAGCAGTTATGGACAGGTACCCATGAACACTGAAGCTTTCTTT.

This clonotype occurred a few times. The chain couples TRBV4-3 to TRBJ1-6; the match to TRBD1 covers 11 bases. With V trimmed by 3 bases and J by 8 bases, 9 bases remained unmatched. Germline-derived CDR1 and CDR2 are LGHNA and YSLEER. CDR3 length: 17 residues. The CDR3, as DNA: TGCGCCAGCAGCCAGATGTGGACAGGGGGCACCGATTCACCCCTCCACTTT. This gives the protein CASSQMWTGGTDSPLHF.